The clone carrying this T cell receptor beta chain was recorded a few times. The germline V and J ends were trimmed by 4 bases and 1 base, with 12 bases remaining between them. The length of the CDR3 is 15 residues. Germline assignment: CDR1 ENHRY and CDR2 SYGVKD. The data were taken from a study of blood T cell repertoires in COVID-19. Study overall: Specimens from acute and convalescent COVID-19 originated in the United States, Italy and Spain.

In the study's own analysis: Researchers report that nucleated cell counts were estimated from reference gene primer amplification. Repertoires were generated with immunoSEQ multiplex PCR, while TCRdb's copy carries only in-frame clones and drops some. V and J calls plus clone size are reproduced from that table; the DNA served to infer D and trimming. The data show about 170,000 clones, around 82% seen once. This chain links TRBV10-3 with TRBJ2-3; D not resolved. The clonotype originates from a man between 60 and 70 years old who had recovered from COVID-19. Sequences were obtained from peripheral blood. CDR3 in DNA: TGTGCCATCAGTGGAGGTGTCTTGCGCACAGATACGCAGTATTTT. Translating it yields CAISGGVLRTDTQYF.